The 2 T cell receptor beta chains presented below share a single source sample, sequenced in a study of blood T cell repertoires in COVID-19. Assay: immunoSEQ multiplex PCR; the TCRdb copy retains only in-frame clones and omits some. The sample has fewer than 300,000 clones, approximately 86% seen once. Sequenced sample: peripheral blood. The source is a human donor with COVID-19, enrolled during active disease. The donor label of this sample is uncertain.

This clone showed up just a few times. The chain combines TRBV28 with TRBJ1-2; TRBD1 matches at 11 bases. The CDR3 has 15 residues. J was trimmed by 11 bases and V by 5 bases; bases with no gene match: 13. Germline values: CDR1 MDHEN, CDR2 SYDVKM. The CDR3 DNA sequence: TGTGCCAGCAGTCCCCCCCCGGGACAGGGGGAGACGTACACCTTC. It specifies CASSPPPGQGETYTF.

The rearrangement joins TRBV29-1 to TRBJ1-2; tentative D call: TRBD1 (6 bases). Trimming removed 7 bases at V and 8 bases at J, with 20 bases between. The CDR3 extends over 13 amino acids. CDR1 is SQVTM and CDR2 is ANQGSEA in the germline V gene. This chain's CDR3 is CSANRARSGGYTF. The CDR3 region has the DNA TGCAGCGCTAACAGGGCCCGCTCCGGGGGCTACACCTTC.